One sample yielded the 9 T cell receptor beta chains listed below, sequenced in a study of CD8+CD57+ T cells in acquired aplastic anemia. TCR beta VDJ and CDR3 were profiled, and genomic DNA was the template. A single record per CDR3 protein comes from TCRdb applying MiXCR to the reads. The sample has about 200,000 distinct CDR3 sequences; approximately 35% are singletons. The source material was sorted CD4+, CD8+, or CD8+CD57+ T cells (not recorded which) from PBMCs. The receptors were sampled from a human donor in good health, serving as a control.

The V gene is TRBV10-3, the J gene TRBJ2-5; 12 bases are shared with TRBD1. Germline CDR1 ENHRY, CDR2 SYGVKD. J was trimmed by 3 bases and V by 5 bases; bases with no gene match: 7. The CDR3 is 16 residues long. DNA for the CDR3: TGTGCCATCAGTCGGGGGGGGACAGGGGGCGAAGAGACCCAGTACTTC. Translated, it gives CAISRGGTGGEETQYF.

This clonotype came up a few times. The chain is built from TRBV5-1 and TRBJ2-3, with 7 bases identical to TRBD1. The CDR3 runs 15 residues. Per the germline V gene, CDR1 is SGHRS and CDR2 is YFSETQ. V gave up 6 bases and J gave up 3 bases; unmatched junction bases: 10. This chain's CDR3 is CASNEQGYNTDTQYF. In DNA form, the CDR3 reads TGCGCCAGCAATGAACAGGGGTATAATACAGATACGCAGTATTTT.

This clonotype was found many times. The chain couples TRBV7-7 to TRBJ2-1; TRBD1 matches at 9 bases. CDR3 length: 15 residues. V shed 1 base, J shed 2 bases, and the junction held 0 bases outside the gene matches. The germline V gene has CDR1 SSHAT and CDR2 FNYEAQ (reference sequence). The CDR3: CASSLGQGAYNEQFF. The CDR3 DNA sequence: TGTGCCAGCAGCTTAGGACAGGGGGCCTACAATGAGCAGTTCTTC.

The rearrangement links TRBV25-1 to TRBJ1-1; D is uncertain. Germline lookup yields CDR1 MGHDK and CDR2 SYGVNS. The CDR3 has 14 residues. V was pared by 4 bases and J by 2 bases, with 11 bases between. CDR3 loop: CASSVGGTNTEAFF. CDR3 nucleotide sequence: TGTGCCAGCAGTGTTGGCGGCACTAACACTGAAGCTTTCTTT.

This clonotype has only a few counts. The chain carries TRBV14 and TRBJ1-4, with D possibly matching TRBD1 (6 bases). The CDR3 covers 19 residues. The germline V and J ends were trimmed by 0 bases and 8 bases, with 25 bases remaining between them. From germline, CDR1 is SGHDN and CDR2 FVKESK. The CDR3 DNA reads TGTGCCAGCAGCCAAGATCGGGCGAAGACAGGCACGTTTAGGGAAAAACTGTTTTTT. Its protein product is CASSQDRAKTGTFREKLFF.

This chain joins TRBV7-9 and TRBJ1-2, with D maybe TRBD1 (6 bases). The germline V and J ends were trimmed by 5 bases and 8 bases, with 12 bases remaining between them. This CDR3 contains 12 residues. Germline values: CDR1 SEHNR, CDR2 FQNEAQ (reference sequence). CDR3 region: CASSHIGGGYTF. CDR3 nucleotide sequence: TGTGCCAGCAGCCACATTGGGGGCGGCTACACCTTC.

The table lists this clonotype with many counts. CDR3 loop: CASGIRADIQYF. The DNA for the CDR3 is TGTGCCAGCGGAATCAGGGCTGACATTCAGTACTTC. This chain uses TRBV2 with TRBJ2-4; TRBD1 is a possible D gene (5 bases). In germline, CDR1 is SNHLY, CDR2 FYNNEI. V was shortened by 8 bases and J by 8 bases, with 13 bases between the two germline ends. The CDR3 consists of 12 residues.

This clonotype was counted at least ten times. The chain's CDR3 is CASSTGGAAYNEQFF. Here the CDR3 DNA reads TGTGCCAGCAGCACAGGGGGCGCGGCCTACAATGAGCAGTTCTTC. The chain recombines TRBV7-8 with TRBJ2-1; 9 nucleotides align to TRBD1. CDR3 size: 15 residues. CDR1 and CDR2 from the germline V gene are SGHVS and FQNEAQ. V shed 5 bases, J shed 2 bases, and the junction held 4 bases outside the gene matches.

CDR3 in amino acids: CSVDRGGTGELFF. The CDR3 DNA sequence: TGCAGCGTTGACAGGGGAGGCACCGGGGAGCTGTTTTTT. J is TRBJ2-2 and V is TRBV29-1; perhaps D is TRBD1 or TRBD2 (6 bases each). Trimming stripped 3 bases from V and 4 bases from J, with 9 bases between. The CDR3 has 13 amino acids. Looked up from germline, CDR1 is SQVTM and CDR2 is ANQGSEA.